Below, one TCR beta chain is given with its context. Its antigen is unidentified. The data were taken from a study of cytomegalovirus exposure and HLA in healthy donors. The germline gives CDR1 MDHEN, CDR2 SYDVKM. The ends lost 5 bases at V and 5 bases at J; junction bases unmatched: 10. The CDR3 totals 15 residues. Both 60 Vbeta primers and 13 Jbeta primers went into the PCR. The repertoire was sequenced with immunoSEQ multiplex PCR; TCRdb's copy has only in-frame clones and lacks some. There are 100,000 or so clones in the sample; approximately 89% occur only once, and about 3.9% lies in the top ten. Study findings and constraints: With later analysis, a missense DCLRE1C variant became linked to TCR beta V- and J-gene trimming.

The chain is built from TRBV28 and TRBJ2-5; 8 bases are shared with TRBD1. This TCR came from a man aged 25-45 years in good health and CMV-seronegative. The sample taken for sequencing was PBMCs. CDR3 residues: CASSPLQGGRETQYF. Here the CDR3 DNA reads TGTGCCAGCAGTCCCCTACAGGGGGGCAGGGAGACCCAGTACTTC.